Listed below are T cell receptor beta chains from one sample, sequenced in a study of OX40 agonist ivuxolimab in advanced cancers. Clones were read by immunoSEQ multiplex PCR, and TCRdb kept only the in-frame ones, dropping some. The profile shows 130,000 or so clones, around 93% of them singletons. The starting material was CD4+ or CD8+ T cells sorted from blood, obtained in a trial of the OX40 agonist ivuxolimab. The origin of the receptors is an adult with an advanced solid tumor such as melanoma, head and neck, liver or kidney cancer. Each CDR3 is given with its conserved first and last residue. The D gene is left open where the match is weak. Some rows have no size entry. The others give once, few or many, or a class for an expanded clone.

v_gene	abundance	d_gene	j_gene	CDR3aa	CDR3nt
TRBV5-4	NA	TRBD1	TRBJ1-1	CASSLAGGAVSTEAFF	TGTGCCAGCAGCTTGGCAGGGGGGGCAGTAAGCACTGAAGCTTTCTTT
TRBV4-2	NA	TRBD2	TRBJ2-7	CASSQAGTSGYEQYF	TGTGCCAGCAGCCAAGCCGGGACTAGCGGCTACGAGCAGTACTTC
TRBV6-1	NA	NA	TRBJ1-1	CASSSYTMNTEAFF	TGTGCCAGCAGTAGTTACACAATGAACACTGAAGCTTTCTTT
TRBV6-6	NA	TRBD1	TRBJ1-1	CASSPTGFGSTEAFF	TGTGCCAGCAGCCCGACAGGGTTCGGTAGCACTGAAGCTTTCTTT
TRBV5-5	NA	TRBD1	TRBJ1-2	CASSPQGAGYGYTF	TGTGCCAGCAGCCCACAGGGGGCTGGCTATGGCTACACCTTC
TRBV2	NA	NA	TRBJ1-5	CASSDRRVGQPQHF	TGTGCCAGCAGTGATAGGAGGGTAGGTCAGCCCCAGCATTTT
TRBV5-5	NA	TRBD1	TRBJ1-1	CASSSRDRVTEAFF	TGTGCCAGCAGTTCTCGGGACAGGGTCACTGAAGCTTTCTTT
TRBV5-1	NA	TRBD1	TRBJ2-5	CASSLIGQGYETQYF	TGCGCCAGCAGCTTGATAGGACAGGGATACGAGACCCAGTACTTC
TRBV9	NA	NA	TRBJ2-2	CASSVAGGGTGELFF	TGTGCCAGCAGCGTAGCCGGGGGCGGCACCGGGGAGCTGTTTTTT
TRBV7-2	once	TRBD1	TRBJ1-2	CASSSRTGTGYTF	TGTGCCAGCAGCTCCCGGACAGGGACTGGCTACACCTTC
TRBV28	NA	NA	TRBJ1-2	CASSPPTHRLDLYGYTF	TGTGCCAGCAGCCCCCCCACCCACAGACTAGATCTCTATGGCTACACCTTC
TRBV14	NA	NA	TRBJ1-2	CASSPLGAGGGYTF	TGTGCCAGCAGCCCCTTAGGGGCCGGGGGTGGCTACACCTTC
TRBV6-5	NA	TRBD1	TRBJ1-2	CASSKGTGDFYGYTF	TGTGCCAGTTCAAAAGGGACAGGGGATTTCTATGGCTACACCTTC
TRBV28	once	NA	TRBJ1-1	CASTGGRRNTEAFF	TGTGCCAGCACCGGGGGGCGAAGGAACACTGAAGCTTTCTTT
TRBV28	NA	NA	TRBJ1-5	CASSLSVSGNQPQHF	TGTGCCAGCAGTTTATCAGTATCAGGGAATCAGCCCCAGCATTTT
TRBV30	NA	NA	TRBJ1-6	CASRQVNTLHF	TGTGCCTCCCGACAGGTCAACACCCTCCACTTT
TRBV5-5	NA	NA	TRBJ1-5	CASSAGRDRGNQPQHF	TGTGCCAGCAGCGCTGGACGAGACAGAGGCAATCAGCCCCAGCATTTT
TRBV2	NA	TRBD1	TRBJ1-2	CASSGQGGYTF	TGTGCCAGCAGTGGACAGGGAGGCTACACCTTC
TRBV9	few	TRBD1	TRBJ1-1	CASSEWGQGTEAFF	TGTGCCAGCAGCGAGTGGGGACAGGGCACTGAAGCTTTCTTT
TRBV4-1	NA	NA	TRBJ1-2	CASSQGRRARGGGYTF	TGCGCCAGCAGCCAAGGTCGTCGGGCCAGGGGTGGTGGCTACACCTTC
TRBV5-8	NA	NA	TRBJ2-1	CASSSSFTGHLKYNEQFF	TGTGCCAGCAGCTCCTCCTTTACAGGACACCTTAAGTACAATGAGCAGTTCTTC
TRBV9	NA	NA	TRBJ2-1	CASSGYGNEQFF	TGTGCCAGCAGCGGCTATGGCAATGAGCAGTTCTTC
TRBV5-1	NA	TRBD2	TRBJ2-1	CASSSGLAMYGSYNEQFF	TGCGCCAGCAGCTCCGGACTAGCCATGTACGGCTCCTACAATGAGCAGTTCTTC
TRBV27	NA	NA	TRBJ2-1	CASRPFVGVGEQFF	TGTGCCAGCAGACCATTTGTGGGGGTCGGGGAGCAGTTCTTC
TRBV6-6	NA	NA	TRBJ2-5	CASTTTRETQYF	TGTGCCAGCACGACTACCCGGGAGACCCAGTACTTC
TRBV10-1	NA	TRBD2	TRBJ2-7	CASSTGLAKYEQYF	TGCGCCAGCAGTACAGGACTAGCAAAGTACGAGCAGTACTTC
TRBV19	NA	TRBD1	TRBJ1-1	CASSIGQGGVWAFF	TGTGCCAGTAGTATTGGACAGGGAGGAGTTTGGGCTTTCTTT
TRBV5-4	NA	NA	TRBJ2-3	CASSPPYEAGDTQYF	TGTGCCAGCAGCCCCCCTTATGAGGCGGGAGATACGCAGTATTTT